What follows are 7 T cell receptor beta chains derived from one specimen sequenced in a study of cytotoxic CD8 clonotypes in ibrutinib-treated CLL. Sequenced by immunoSEQ multiplex PCR; TCRdb stores in-frame clones only, minus some. The sample has roughly 130,000 clones, about 91% seen once. The source material was PBMCs, sampled after 12 months of ibrutinib treatment. All receptors derive from a human donor with chronic lymphocytic leukemia.

The chain's CDR3 is CASSFSGTGTDTQYF. CDR3 coding DNA: TGCGCCAGCAGCTTTAGCGGGACTGGCACAGATACGCAGTATTTT. The chain is built from TRBV5-1 and TRBJ2-3, with TRBD2 matching over 8 bases. The germline gives CDR1 SGHRS, CDR2 YFSETQ. V gave up 2 bases and J gave up 1 base; unmatched junction bases: 3. The CDR3 loop spans 15 amino acids.

The V gene is TRBV27, the J gene TRBJ2-1; 11 bases align to TRBD2. Germline CDR1 MNHEY, CDR2 SMNVEV (reference sequence). This CDR3 spans 15 amino acids. Trimming at V came to 5 bases and at J to 7 bases, leaving 7 bases not matched to a gene. CDR3 protein: CASSPIAGGLNEQFF. The DNA for the CDR3 is TGTGCCAGCAGTCCCATAGCGGGAGGGCTTAATGAGCAGTTCTTC.

The chain combines TRBV6-6 with TRBJ2-7, with D possibly being TRBD2 (6 bases). Germline loops: CDR1 MNHNY, CDR2 SVGAGI (reference sequence). The CDR3 has 13 residues. The V end was cut by 10 bases, the J end by 7 bases, with 20 bases between. This chain's CDR3 is CATSPGLAQEQYF. The CDR3 nucleotides read TGTGCCACCTCACCGGGACTTGCCCAGGAGCAGTACTTC.

This sequence joins TRBV5-1 and TRBJ1-1; D is ambiguous. The germline V gene has CDR1 SGHRS and CDR2 YFSETQ. This CDR3 is 14 amino acids long. Trimming left V 0 bases short and J 0 bases short, with 6 bases between. CDR3 in DNA: TGCGCCAGCAGCTTGGACACCCTGAACACTGAAGCTTTCTTT. Translation gives CASSLDTLNTEAFF.

The chain is built from TRBV6-6 and TRBJ2-1; 7 positions agree with TRBD2. Germline V gene sequence: CDR1 MNHNY, CDR2 SVGAGI (reference sequence). J lost 5 bases, V lost 11 bases, and 9 bases had no gene match. CDR3 length: 13 amino acids. The CDR3 DNA reads TGTGCCGAAGGCGGGAGCTTTAACAATGAGCAGTTCTTC. Translating gives CAEGGSFNNEQFF.

J is TRBJ1-2 and V is TRBV6-5, with 7 bases identical to TRBD1. V lost 6 bases to trimming and J lost 9 bases; unmatched junction nucleotides: 10. This CDR3 region has 13 residues. In germline, CDR1 is MNHEY, CDR2 SVGAGI. The CDR3 nucleotides read TGTGCCAGCAGATATACAGGGGTGCCGAGCTACACCTTC. It codes for CASRYTGVPSYTF.

The chain has TRBV30 and TRBJ1-1; 7 positions match TRBD1. The CDR3 extends over 12 amino acids. CDR1 GTSNPN and CDR2 SVGIG come from the germline V gene (reference sequence). V shed 1 base, J shed 9 bases, and the junction held 5 bases outside the gene matches. The CDR3 DNA follows: TGTGCCTGGAGTGGATCGGACAGGCAAGCTTTCTTT. Translating it yields CAWSGSDRQAFF.